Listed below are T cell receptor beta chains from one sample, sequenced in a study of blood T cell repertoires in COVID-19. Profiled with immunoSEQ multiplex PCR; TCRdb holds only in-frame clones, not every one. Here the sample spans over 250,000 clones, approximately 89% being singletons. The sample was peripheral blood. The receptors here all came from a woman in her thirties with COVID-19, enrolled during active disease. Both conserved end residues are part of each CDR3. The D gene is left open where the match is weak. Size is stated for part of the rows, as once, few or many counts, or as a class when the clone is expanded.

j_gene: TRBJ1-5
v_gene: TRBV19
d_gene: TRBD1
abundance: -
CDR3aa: CASSQPWDSFNQPQHF
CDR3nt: TGTGCCAGTAGCCAACCCTGGGACAGCTTCAATCAGCCCCAGCATTTT

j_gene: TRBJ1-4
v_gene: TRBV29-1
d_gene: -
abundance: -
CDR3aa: CSVERGEKLFF
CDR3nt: TGCAGCGTTGAACGGGGTGAAAAACTGTTTTTT

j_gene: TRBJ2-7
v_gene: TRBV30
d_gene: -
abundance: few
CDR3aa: CAWSVPGATVGEQYF
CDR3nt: TGTGCCTGGAGTGTACCAGGGGCCACGGTGGGCGAGCAGTACTTC

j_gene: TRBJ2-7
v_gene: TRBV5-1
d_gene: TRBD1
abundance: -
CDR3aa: CASSPWTGLGYEQYF
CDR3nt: TGCGCCAGCAGCCCCTGGACAGGGTTGGGATACGAGCAGTACTTC

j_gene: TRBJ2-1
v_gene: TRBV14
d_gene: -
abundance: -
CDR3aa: CASSQDYAGQGYNEQFF
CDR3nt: TGTGCCAGCAGCCAAGATTACGCGGGGCAAGGGTACAATGAGCAGTTCTTC

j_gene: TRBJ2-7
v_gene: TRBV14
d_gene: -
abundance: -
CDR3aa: CASSQEYGLTFEQYF
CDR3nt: TGTGCCAGCAGCCAAGAATACGGACTAACCTTCGAGCAGTACTTC

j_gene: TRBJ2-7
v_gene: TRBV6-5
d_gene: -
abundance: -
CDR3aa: CATKKFSSYEQYF
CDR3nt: TGTGCCACCAAGAAATTTAGCTCCTACGAGCAGTACTTC

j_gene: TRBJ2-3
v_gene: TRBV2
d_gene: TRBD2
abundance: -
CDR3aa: CASNTGGGSTDTQYF
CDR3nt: TGTGCCAGCAACACAGGCGGGGGTAGCACAGATACGCAGTATTTT

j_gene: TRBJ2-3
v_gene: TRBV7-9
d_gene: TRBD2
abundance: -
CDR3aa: CASSPRGTSGRGDTQYF
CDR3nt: TGTGCCAGCAGCCCCAGGGGGACTAGCGGGAGAGGGGATACGCAGTATTTT

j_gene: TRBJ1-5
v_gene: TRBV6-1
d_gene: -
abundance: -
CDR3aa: CASSEARTVSNQPQHF
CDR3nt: TGTGCCAGCAGTGAAGCCAGGACAGTTAGCAATCAGCCCCAGCATTTT

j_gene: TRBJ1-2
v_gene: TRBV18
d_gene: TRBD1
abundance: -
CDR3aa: CASSPGEETGGYGYTF
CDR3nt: TGTGCCAGCTCACCGGGGGAAGAGACAGGGGGTTATGGCTACACCTTC

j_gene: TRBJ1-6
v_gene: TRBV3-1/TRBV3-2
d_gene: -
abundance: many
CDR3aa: CASSQDRGYNSPLHF
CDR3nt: TGTGCCAGCAGCCAAGACAGGGGTTATAATTCACCCCTCCACTTT

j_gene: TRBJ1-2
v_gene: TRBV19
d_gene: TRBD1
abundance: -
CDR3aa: CASSADRGQDYGYTF
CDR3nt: TGTGCCAGTAGTGCCGACAGGGGGCAGGACTATGGCTACACCTTC

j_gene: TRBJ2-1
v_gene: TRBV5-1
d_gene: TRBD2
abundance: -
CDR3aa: CASSFLKTSGRANEQFF
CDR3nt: TGCGCCAGCAGCTTCCTTAAGACTAGCGGGAGGGCCAATGAGCAGTTCTTC

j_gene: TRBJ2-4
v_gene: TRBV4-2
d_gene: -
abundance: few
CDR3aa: CASSQGTLAKNIQYF
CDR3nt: TGTGCCAGCAGCCAAGGGACTTTAGCCAAAAACATTCAGTACTTC

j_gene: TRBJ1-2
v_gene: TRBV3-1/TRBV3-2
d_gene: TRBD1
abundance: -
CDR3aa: CASSSRDRRYGYTF
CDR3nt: TGTGCCAGCAGCTCCCGGGACAGGCGGTATGGCTACACCTTC